This T cell receptor beta chain was documented in a study of blood T cell repertoires in COVID-19 (dated by TCRdb to 2020 to 2022). The study in broad terms: Samples from collaborators originated in the United States, Italy and Spain and spanned both the acute and convalescent phases of COVID-19. The material from the prospective study consisted of cDNA or gDNA derived from T cells, B-cell-depleted T cells, or PBMCs. Subjects who had been exposed to COVID-19, were actively infected with it, or had recovered from it provided the deeply sampled blood TCRbeta repertoires that made up the dataset. A freely available public database, intended as a resource for researchers studying the immune response to SARS-CoV-2, is where the repertoires were released. The samples were drawn from the first 160 participants of the ongoing ImmuneRACE study and from 1,254 subjects provided by 6 global collaborators. A de-identified subject ID, COVID-19 status, age in years and sex were almost always included in the sample metadata. Where available, HLA class I and class II types were taken from metadata supplied by the sample provider and were not determined by assay-based typing. Study-wide conclusions, independent of this receptor: Clinical and demographic metadata were provided uncurated, with the amount varying by source and participant.

The immunoSEQ Assay, a bias-controlled multiplex PCR, was used to amplify TCRbeta CDR3 regions from genomic DNA. The original pipeline was this. The number of nucleated cells in each sample was estimated by amplification of reference gene primers within the assay. Sequence reads were collapsed and filtered to measure the absolute abundance of every unique TCRbeta CDR3 rearrangement. For each sample, productive Simpson clonality was calculated as the square root of Simpson's diversity index over productive rearrangements. Sourced from immuneACCESS, this table was stored by TCRdb with only in-frame sequences that have V and J called. A share of the clones is absent; for the studies checked, an unresolved V gene accounts for under half, and the remainder has no known explanation. V and J calls plus clone size are reproduced from that table; the DNA served to infer D and trimming. The table for this sample lists some 460,000 clones; 75% to 90% of them were counted only once. Roughly 4% of the sample rests with the top ten.

Deletion took 4 bases off V and 12 bases off J, with a span of 10 bases between the germline ends. The CDR3 sequence holds 11 residues, the cysteine and phenylalanine included. Kept here is only the CDR3 DNA, which spans 33 bases and is read in frame from base 1. The CDR1 and CDR2 encoded by the germline V gene are KGHDR and SFDVKD. Concerning this clone: No antigen is known for it. Base quality data are lacking; no much larger clone is found one base away.

The collaborating institutions used their own protocols to collect whole blood in K2EDTA tubes. For TCRbeta analysis, collaborators shipped samples in one of three forms: frozen whole blood, isolated PBMCs, or DNA extracted from either of those sample types. The V gene is TRBV24-1 and the J gene is TRBJ2-3; the D gene is perhaps TRBD2, on 6 matching bases. The clonotype comes from a woman aged 25 to 39 with acute or convalescent COVID-19. Sequenced input: peripheral blood. The bases read TGTGCCACCAGTGACTCACTAGCACAGTATTTT. The encoded protein is CATSDSLAQYF.